This T cell receptor beta chain appears in the sequencing data of a study of T cells after yellow fever vaccination. Study results and limitations: Researchers cautioned that FACS-sorted repertoires could harbor abundant clonotypes contaminating from the bulk population. After the booster, over 95% of CD4 and roughly nine tenths of CD8 primary-response clones were re-detected.

TCRdb ran MiXCR on the 5' RACE reads and lists one entry per CDR3 protein. The profile shows around 550,000 distinct CDR3 sequences, around 21% of them singletons. About this clonotype: Its antigen remains unidentified.

CDR1 and CDR2 from the germline V gene are DFQATT and SNEGSKA (reference sequence). This CDR3 comprises 18 residues. V gave up 0 bases and J gave up 4 bases; unmatched junction bases: 10. The receptor was isolated from a man younger than 40 who received the YFV17D yellow fever vaccine. This sample comprised PBMCs, obtained 15 days after the yellow fever booster vaccination. J is TRBJ2-7 and V is TRBV20-1, with TRBD2 matching 15 bases. CDR3 in DNA: TGCAGTGCTAGAGATCCGGGACTAGCGGGGGGACGATCTTACGAGCAGTACTTC. Translation: CSARDPGLAGGRSYEQYF.